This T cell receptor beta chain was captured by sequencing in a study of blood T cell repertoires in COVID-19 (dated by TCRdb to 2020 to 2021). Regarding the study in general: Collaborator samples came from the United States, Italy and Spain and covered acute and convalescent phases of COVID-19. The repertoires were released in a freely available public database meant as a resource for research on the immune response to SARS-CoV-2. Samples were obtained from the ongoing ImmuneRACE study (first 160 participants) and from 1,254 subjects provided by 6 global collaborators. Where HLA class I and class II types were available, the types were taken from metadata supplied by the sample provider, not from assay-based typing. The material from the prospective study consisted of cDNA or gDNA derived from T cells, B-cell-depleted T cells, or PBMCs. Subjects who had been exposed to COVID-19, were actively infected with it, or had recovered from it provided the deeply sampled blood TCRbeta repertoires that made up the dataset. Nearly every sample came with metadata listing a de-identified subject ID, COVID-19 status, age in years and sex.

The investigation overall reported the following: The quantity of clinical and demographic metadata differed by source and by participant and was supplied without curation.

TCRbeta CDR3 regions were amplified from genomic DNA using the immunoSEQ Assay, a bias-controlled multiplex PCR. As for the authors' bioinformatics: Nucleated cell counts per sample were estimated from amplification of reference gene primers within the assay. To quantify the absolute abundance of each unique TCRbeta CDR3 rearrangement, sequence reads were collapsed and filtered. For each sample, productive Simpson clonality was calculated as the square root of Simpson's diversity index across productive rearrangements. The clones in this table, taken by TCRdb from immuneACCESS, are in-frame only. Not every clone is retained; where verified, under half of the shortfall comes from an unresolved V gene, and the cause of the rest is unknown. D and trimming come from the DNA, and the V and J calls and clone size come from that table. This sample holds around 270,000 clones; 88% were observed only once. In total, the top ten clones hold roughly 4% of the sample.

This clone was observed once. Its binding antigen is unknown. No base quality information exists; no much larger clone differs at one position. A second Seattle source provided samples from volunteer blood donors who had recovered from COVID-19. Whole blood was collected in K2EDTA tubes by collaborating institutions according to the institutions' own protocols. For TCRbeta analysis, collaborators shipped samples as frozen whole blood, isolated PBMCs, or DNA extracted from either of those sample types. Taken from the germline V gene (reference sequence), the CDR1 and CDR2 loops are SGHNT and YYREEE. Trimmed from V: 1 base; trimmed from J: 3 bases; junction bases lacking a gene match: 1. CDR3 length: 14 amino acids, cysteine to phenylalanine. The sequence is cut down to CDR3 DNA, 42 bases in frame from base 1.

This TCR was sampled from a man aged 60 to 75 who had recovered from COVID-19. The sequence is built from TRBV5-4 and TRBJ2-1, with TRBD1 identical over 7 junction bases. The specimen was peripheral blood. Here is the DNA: TGTGCCAGCAGCTTGTGGGACAGCTACAATGAGCAGTTCTTC. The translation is CASSLWDSYNEQFF.